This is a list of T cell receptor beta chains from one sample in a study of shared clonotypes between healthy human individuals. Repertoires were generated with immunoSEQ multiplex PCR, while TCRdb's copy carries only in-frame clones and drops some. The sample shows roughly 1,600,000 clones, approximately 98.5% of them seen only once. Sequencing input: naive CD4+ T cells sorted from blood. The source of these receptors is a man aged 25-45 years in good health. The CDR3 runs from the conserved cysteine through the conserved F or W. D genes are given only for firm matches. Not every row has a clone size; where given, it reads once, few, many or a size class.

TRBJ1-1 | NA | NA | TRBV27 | CASSQRAGRNTEAFF | TGTGCCAGCAGTCAACGGGCCGGACGGAACACTGAAGCTTTCTTT
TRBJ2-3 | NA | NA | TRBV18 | CASSPLPTGTDTQYF | TGTGCCAGCTCACCACTACCGACAGGCACAGATACGCAGTATTTT
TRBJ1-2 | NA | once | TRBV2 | CASSEIKGHGYTF | TGTGCCAGCAGTGAAATTAAGGGGCATGGCTACACCTTC
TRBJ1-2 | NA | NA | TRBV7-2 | CASSPFGTYGYTF | TGTGCCAGCAGCCCCTTTGGGACTTATGGCTACACCTTC
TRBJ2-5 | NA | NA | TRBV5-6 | CASSSGETQYF | TGTGCCAGCAGCAGCGGAGAGACCCAGTACTTC
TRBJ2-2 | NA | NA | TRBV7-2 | CASSRDLPPTGELFF | TGTGCCAGCAGCCGGGACTTACCACCCACCGGGGAGCTGTTTTTT
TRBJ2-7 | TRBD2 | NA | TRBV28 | CASFSGINYEQYF | TGTGCCAGCTTTAGCGGGATCAACTACGAGCAGTACTTC
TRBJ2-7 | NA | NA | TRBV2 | CASRSNAYEQYF | TGTGCCAGCAGAAGCAATGCCTACGAGCAGTACTTC
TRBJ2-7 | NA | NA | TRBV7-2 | CASSFDRWSYEQYF | TGTGCCAGCAGCTTCGACAGATGGTCCTACGAGCAGTACTTC
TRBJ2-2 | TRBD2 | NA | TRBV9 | CASSPGTSGRWNTGELFF | TGTGCCAGCAGTCCCGGGACTAGCGGGAGATGGAACACCGGGGAGCTGTTTTTT
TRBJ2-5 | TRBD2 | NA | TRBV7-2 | CASSFWGLLQETQYF | TGTGCCAGCAGCTTCTGGGGACTACTCCAAGAGACCCAGTACTTC
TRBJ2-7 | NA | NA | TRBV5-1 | CASSLESGGSYEQYF | TGCGCCAGCAGCTTGGAGTCAGGAGGATCCTACGAGCAGTACTTC
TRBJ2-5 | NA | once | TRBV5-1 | CASSGLGQETQYF | TGCGCCAGCAGTGGTCTGGGGCAAGAGACCCAGTACTTC
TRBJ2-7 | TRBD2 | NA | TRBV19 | CASSIGSSGSSYEQYF | TGTGCCAGTAGTATAGGTTCCAGCGGGAGCTCCTACGAGCAGTACTTC
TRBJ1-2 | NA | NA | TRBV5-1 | CASSLAPGNYGYTF | TGCGCCAGCAGCTTGGCCCCAGGAAACTATGGCTACACCTTC
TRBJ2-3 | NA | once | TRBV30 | CAWGLDTQYF | TGTGCCTGGGGTTTAGATACGCAGTATTTT
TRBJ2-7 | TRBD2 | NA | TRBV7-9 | CASSLPKTQGLAGAYEQYF | TGTGCCAGCAGCTTACCGAAAACCCAAGGACTAGCGGGGGCCTACGAGCAGTACTTC
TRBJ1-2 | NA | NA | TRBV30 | CAWQFRDFDGYTF | TGTGCCTGGCAATTCCGGGACTTTGATGGCTACACCTTC
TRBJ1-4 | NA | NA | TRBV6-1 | CASSEQTGLYEKLFF | TGTGCCAGCAGTGAACAGACAGGACTGTATGAAAAACTGTTTTTT
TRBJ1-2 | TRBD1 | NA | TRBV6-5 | CASTTGQGVGGYTF | TGTGCCAGCACCACGGGACAGGGGGTTGGTGGCTACACCTTC
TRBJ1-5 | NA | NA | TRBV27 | CASSLLVGNQPQHF | TGTGCCAGCAGTTTATTGGTTGGCAATCAGCCCCAGCATTTT
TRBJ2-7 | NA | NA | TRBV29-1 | CSVLSDSYEQYF | TGCAGCGTTCTATCGGACAGCTACGAGCAGTACTTC
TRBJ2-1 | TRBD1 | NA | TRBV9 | CASSASTGRSYNEQFF | TGTGCCAGCAGCGCCTCGACAGGGCGCTCCTACAATGAGCAGTTCTTC
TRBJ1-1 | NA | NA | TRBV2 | CASSDGSRNTEAFF | TGTGCCAGCAGTGACGGCAGCCGGAACACTGAAGCTTTCTTT
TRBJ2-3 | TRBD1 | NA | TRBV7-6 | CASSSRGSSTDTQYF | TGTGCCAGCAGCAGCAGGGGGTCTAGCACAGATACGCAGTATTTT
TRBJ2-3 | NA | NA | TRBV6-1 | CASLSDIYTDTQYF | TGTGCCAGCCTATCGGACATTTACACAGATACGCAGTATTTT
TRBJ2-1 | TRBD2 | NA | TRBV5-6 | CASSLVTGGYWGYEQFF | TGTGCCAGCAGCTTGGTTACGGGAGGGTACTGGGGGTATGAGCAGTTCTTC
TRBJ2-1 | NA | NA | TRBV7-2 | CASSSGTGSSSYNEQFF | TGTGCCAGCAGCTCTGGCACAGGGAGTAGCTCCTACAATGAGCAGTTCTTC
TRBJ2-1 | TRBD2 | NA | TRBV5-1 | CASSLAGGDNEQFF | TGCGCCAGCAGCTTGGCGGGAGGAGACAATGAGCAGTTCTTC
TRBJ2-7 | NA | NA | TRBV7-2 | CASSYRGGDYEQYF | TGTGCCAGCAGCTACAGGGGAGGGGATTACGAGCAGTACTTC
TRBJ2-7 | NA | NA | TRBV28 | CASRLQGPYYEQYF | TGTGCCAGCAGATTACAGGGACCCTACTACGAGCAGTACTTC
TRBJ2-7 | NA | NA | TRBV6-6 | CATRLALSGYEQYF | TGTGCCACCAGGTTAGCTCTTTCGGGCTACGAGCAGTACTTC
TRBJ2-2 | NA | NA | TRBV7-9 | CASSPLGAGNTGELFF | TGTGCCAGCAGCCCCCTAGGGGCGGGAAACACCGGGGAGCTGTTTTTT
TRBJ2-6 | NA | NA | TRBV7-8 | CASSPRGTTYGANVLTF | TGTGCCAGCAGCCCGCGAGGGACAACCTATGGGGCCAACGTCCTGACTTTC
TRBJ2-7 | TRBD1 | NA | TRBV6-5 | CASSYSRDRAYEQYF | TGTGCCAGCAGTTACTCCCGGGACAGGGCCTACGAGCAGTACTTC
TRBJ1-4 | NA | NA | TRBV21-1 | CASEQKEGTNEKLFF | TGTGCCAGCGAGCAAAAGGAGGGAACTAATGAAAAACTGTTTTTT